This T cell receptor beta chain was found in a study of blood T cell repertoires in COVID-19. On the study more broadly: Researchers got acute and convalescent COVID-19 samples from the United States, Italy and Spain. T cells, B-cell-depleted T cells, or PBMCs supplied cDNA or gDNA.

Original processing methods: By means of reference gene primer amplification, nucleated cell counts were estimated. The data were produced by immunoSEQ multiplex PCR, yet TCRdb's version contains in-frame clones alone and is incomplete. V, J and clone size were drawn from that table, and D and trimming were deduced from the DNA. The sample lists over 50,000 clones, about 91% occurring once. V was clipped by 4 bases and J by 8 bases; unmatched bases: 14. The CDR3 contains 16 residues. Germline V gene data show CDR1 as SGHRS and CDR2 as YFSETQ. This chain joins TRBV5-1 and TRBJ2-4; TRBD2 agrees at 8 bases. The sequence was obtained from a man aged 45 to 65 with active COVID-19. Sequencing input: peripheral blood. Here the CDR3 reads CASSAGSGGAGDIQYF. In DNA form, the CDR3 reads TGCGCCAGCAGCGCGGGATCCGGGGGGGCCGGGGACATTCAGTACTTC.